The 5 T cell receptor beta chains reported below all come from one sample, sequenced in a study of shared clonotypes between healthy human individuals. Generated by immunoSEQ multiplex PCR, the TCRdb table keeps only in-frame clones and is missing some. The table lists roughly 1,500,000 clones, 98% of them singletons, with about 0.4% in the top ten. Sequencing was carried out using naive CD4+ T cells sorted from blood. The subset: CD45RA+ positively selected. Source of these receptors: a man aged 30-40 years in good health.

CDR3: CASSSPRTSGVHNEQFF. The CDR3, as DNA: TGTGCCAGCAGCTCCCCCCGGACTAGCGGGGTGCACAATGAGCAGTTCTTC. The chain has TRBV11-2 and TRBJ2-1; 12 bases align to TRBD2. The germline V gene has CDR1 SGHAT and CDR2 FQNNGV. The junction had 9 bases not matched to a gene; V was cut back by 4 bases and J by 5 bases. The CDR3 loop spans 17 amino acids.

The chain uses TRBV18 and TRBJ2-2, with 10 bases that match TRBD2. V was clipped by 2 bases and J by 8 bases; unmatched bases: 11. The germline V gene encodes CDR1 KGHSH and CDR2 LQKENI. This CDR3 is built from 17 residues. CDR3: CASSPGLAGVSSGELFF. CDR3 bases: TGTGCCAGCTCACCAGGTCTAGCGGGAGTATCCAGTGGGGAGCTGTTTTTT.

This sequence joins TRBV27 and TRBJ2-7, with D possibly being TRBD1 or TRBD2 (5 bases each). The germline gives CDR1 MNHEY, CDR2 SMNVEV (reference sequence). CDR3 length: 16 residues. The germline V and J ends were trimmed by 4 bases and 2 bases, with 18 bases remaining between them. CDR3 sequence reads: CASSSYMGPATYEQYF. CDR3 DNA: TGTGCCAGCAGTTCTTATATGGGACCCGCCACCTACGAGCAGTACTTC.

As concerns this clone: The same CDR3 arises from other DNA sequences in this sample as well. The V and J genes are TRBV9 and TRBJ2-1, with D maybe TRBD2 (6 bases). Germline V gene lookup returns CDR1 SGDLS and CDR2 YYNGEE. V dropped 3 bases and J dropped 0 bases, with 10 bases sitting between them. The CDR3 extends over 15 amino acids. In DNA form, the CDR3 reads TGTGCCAGCAGCGGTAGCGGAAGCTCCTACAATGAGCAGTTCTTC. Its protein product is CASSGSGSSYNEQFF.

Of note for this clone: This may come from a read error, since a much larger clone is one base off. The same CDR3 also results from other DNA sequences found in this sample. This sequence joins TRBV6-4 and TRBJ2-1; 8 bases agree with TRBD2. The germline V gene has CDR1 MRHNA and CDR2 SNTAGT. The CDR3 covers 15 residues. V dropped 0 bases and J dropped 3; count of bases not matched to a gene: 1. CDR3 region: CASSDSSGSYNEQFF. Written as DNA, the CDR3 is TGTGCCAGCAGTGACTCGAGCGGGAGCTACAATGAGCAGTTCTTC.